Listed below are T cell receptor beta chains from one sample, sequenced in a study of T-cell reconstitution after alpha-beta-depleted transplantation in children. TCRdb reprocessed the PCR reads via MiXCR and lists one record per CDR3 protein. The data show approximately 350,000 distinct CDR3 sequences, around a tenth seen once. The material sequenced was PBMCs from the stem cell graft donor, taken from the stem cell graft. The receptors stem from a human donor who donated a stem cell graft to a child with acute lymphoblastic leukemia. CDR3s include the opening cysteine and the closing phenylalanine or tryptophan. A D gene is named only where the DNA matches it firmly. Some rows mark clone size as missing; the rest say once, few, many or name a class of expanded clone.

>.|TRBV6-2/TRBV6-3|.|TRBJ2-1
CASSWVGPQFF
TGTGCCAGCAGTTGGGTGGGTCCTCAGTTCTTC
>.|TRBV6-5|.|TRBJ2-7
CASSYSKRRTYPYEQYF
TGTGCCAGCAGTTACTCGAAACGAAGGACGTATCCCTACGAGCAGTACTTC
>TRBD2|TRBV9|.|TRBJ2-1
CASSVARTSGGGYNEQFF
TGTGCCAGCAGCGTAGCCAGGACTAGCGGAGGCGGCTACAATGAGCAGTTCTTC
>TRBD2|TRBV5-1|many|TRBJ2-3
CASSSRRGLAPTDTQYF
TGCGCCAGCAGCTCCCGGCGGGGACTAGCACCCACAGATACGCAGTATTTT
>TRBD2|TRBV20-1|.|TRBJ2-5
CSARGWGTSEETQYF
TGCAGTGCTAGAGGCTGGGGGACTAGTGAAGAGACCCAGTACTTC
>.|TRBV27|few|TRBJ2-7
CASSFSTGYEQYF
TGTGCCAGCAGTTTTTCCACGGGCTACGAGCAGTACTTC
>TRBD1|TRBV4-3|few|TRBJ1-4
CASSQRGQNEKLFF
TGCGCCAGCAGCCAGAGGGGACAGAATGAAAAACTGTTTTTT
>.|TRBV27|.|TRBJ2-1
CASSLSPEHEQFF
TGTGCCAGCAGTTTATCCCCTGAACATGAGCAGTTCTTC
>.|TRBV6-4|few|TRBJ2-2
CASSRDWNTGELFF
TGTGCCAGCAGTAGGGATTGGAACACCGGGGAGCTGTTTTTT
>.|TRBV6-1|few|TRBJ1-2
CASSEYRGGGPNDSGYTF
TGTGCCAGCAGTGAATACCGCGGTGGGGGACCAAATGATAGTGGCTACACCTTC
>TRBD2|TRBV6-2/TRBV6-3|many|TRBJ2-7
CASSLTSGIYEQYF
TGTGCCAGCAGTTTGACTAGCGGGATCTACGAGCAGTACTTC
>TRBD2|TRBV7-9|.|TRBJ2-7
CASSPNLAGRTYEQYF
TGTGCCAGCAGCCCAAACCTAGCGGGCCGAACCTACGAGCAGTACTTC
>.|TRBV20-1|many|TRBJ2-7
CSAGPIEQYF
TGCAGTGCCGGTCCGATCGAGCAGTACTTC
>.|TRBV4-2|.|TRBJ2-3
CASSHVGANTDTQYF
TGTGCCAGCAGCCATGTGGGAGCGAACACAGATACGCAGTATTTT
>.|TRBV4-1|many|TRBJ1-2
CASSAQGDLKGYTF
TGCGCCAGCAGCGCGCAGGGCGATCTGAAGGGCTACACCTTC
>TRBD2|TRBV27|.|TRBJ2-1
CASTVTSGRGRQFF
TGTGCCAGCACGGTGACTAGCGGGAGAGGTAGGCAGTTCTTC
>TRBD2|TRBV5-1|.|TRBJ2-1
CASSTELARSYNEQFF
TGCGCCAGCAGCACAGAACTAGCGAGATCCTACAATGAGCAGTTCTTC
>.|TRBV10-3|many|TRBJ2-5
CAISAAQETQYF
TGTGCCATCTCGGCAGCCCAAGAGACCCAGTACTTC
>.|TRBV7-9|many|TRBJ2-7
CASSFVQGIGEQYF
TGTGCCAGCAGCTTCGTTCAGGGCATCGGCGAGCAGTACTTC
>TRBD2|TRBV20-1|.|TRBJ2-3
CSARDWPSGRDTQYF
TGCAGTGCTAGAGATTGGCCTAGCGGGAGAGATACGCAGTATTTT
>.|TRBV12-3/TRBV12-4|many|TRBJ2-5
CASSGGGQETQYF
TGTGCCAGCAGTGGAGGGGGCCAAGAGACCCAGTACTTC
>TRBD2|TRBV7-8|.|TRBJ2-7
CASSLSGSDYEQYF
TGTGCCAGCAGCTTAAGCGGGAGTGACTACGAGCAGTACTTC
>.|TRBV4-3|.|TRBJ2-2
CASSQGWDSGELFF
TGCGCCAGCAGCCAAGGGTGGGATTCCGGGGAGCTGTTTTTT
>.|TRBV20-1|few|TRBJ2-1
CSARHGGSGNEQFF
TGCAGTGCTAGACACGGGGGTTCTGGCAATGAGCAGTTCTTC
>.|TRBV3-1|once|TRBJ2-1
CASCKDFYNEQFF
TGTGCCAGCTGCAAAGATTTCTACAATGAGCAGTTCTTC
>TRBD2|TRBV5-6|many|TRBJ2-1
CASSSYPSGRGYFF
TGTGCCAGCAGCTCCTACCCTAGCGGGAGGGGGTATTTCTTC
>.|TRBV6-1|many|TRBJ2-2
CASRDYPNTGELFF
TGTGCCAGCAGAGACTACCCGAACACCGGGGAGCTGTTTTTT
>.|TRBV9|.|TRBJ2-5
CASSGGARGQETQYF
TGTGCCAGCAGCGGGGGGGCCAGGGGGCAAGAGACCCAGTACTTC
>.|TRBV7-2|.|TRBJ1-5
CASSWGVRGPSNQPQHF
TGTGCCAGCAGCTGGGGGGTGAGGGGCCCTAGCAATCAGCCCCAGCATTTT
>TRBD1|TRBV24-1|few|TRBJ2-2
CATSAAGGANTGELFF
TGTGCCACCAGTGCCGCAGGGGGCGCGAACACCGGGGAGCTGTTTTTT
>TRBD2|TRBV28|many|TRBJ2-1
CASSWTSSNEQFF
TGTGCCAGCAGTTGGACTAGCTCCAATGAGCAGTTCTTC
>.|TRBV28|few|TRBJ1-1
CASSLSLQEAFF
TGTGCCAGCAGTTTATCCCTCCAGGAAGCTTTCTTT
>.|TRBV7-8|few|TRBJ2-5
CASSLGLDLETQYF
TGTGCCAGCAGCTTAGGGTTAGACCTTGAGACCCAGTACTTC
>.|TRBV5-1|many|TRBJ1-3
CASSLEGPRRNTIYF
TGCGCCAGCAGCTTGGAGGGACCTCGACGGAACACCATATATTTT
>TRBD2|TRBV20-1|many|TRBJ2-7
CSANPSGSYEQYF
TGCAGTGCTAATCCTAGCGGGAGCTACGAGCAGTACTTC
>.|TRBV24-1|.|TRBJ2-2
CATRGRGQLGTGELFF
TGTGCCACCAGGGGGAGAGGCCAGCTAGGCACCGGGGAGCTGTTTTTT
>.|TRBV7-8|.|TRBJ2-7
CASSLVFGQPMYF
TGTGCCAGCAGCTTAGTTTTCGGACAGCCTATGTACTTC
>.|TRBV20-1|many|TRBJ2-1
CSARDLRGSSYNEQFF
TGCAGTGCTAGAGATCTCCGGGGGAGCTCCTACAATGAGCAGTTCTTC
>.|TRBV7-9|many|TRBJ2-3
CASSHWEGGTDTQYF
TGTGCCAGCAGCCATTGGGAGGGGGGCACAGATACGCAGTATTTT
>TRBD2|TRBV7-8|many|TRBJ2-3
CASSSSLAGVLDTQYF
TGTGCCAGCAGCTCTTCGCTAGCGGGAGTCTTGGATACGCAGTATTTT
>.|TRBV9|many|TRBJ1-4
CASSVGSKNEKLFF
TGTGCCAGCAGCGTAGGCAGCAAGAATGAAAAACTGTTTTTT